Here is one TCR beta chain with its context. Original analysis: Estimation of nucleated cell counts was performed using reference gene primer amplification. This table comes from immunoSEQ multiplex PCR, and its TCRdb copy is limited to in-frame clones, with some not included. D and trimming come from the DNA, and the V and J calls and clone size come from that table. The sample holds 250,000 to 300,000 clones; around nine tenths are singletons and the top ten take about an eighth. This entry comes from a study of blood T cell repertoires in COVID-19. Across the study: Samples taken during acute and convalescent COVID-19 were collected in the United States, Italy and Spain. T cells, B-cell-depleted T cells, or PBMCs provided the cDNA or gDNA that served as material.

Followed over time, Seattle patients had been enrolled while infection was active. The V and J ends lost 7 bases and 1 base, in that order; junction bases with no gene match: 8. Germline V gene sequence: CDR1 MNHEY, CDR2 SVGAGI. This CDR3 spans 15 amino acids. The specimen was peripheral blood. The receptor was derived from a woman aged 70-85 years with COVID-19, enrolled during active disease. The chain recombines TRBV6-5 with TRBJ1-1; 8 positions agree with TRBD1. CDR3 loop: CASTKWGTGNTEAFF. As DNA, the CDR3 is TGTGCCAGCACTAAATGGGGGACAGGGAACACTGAAGCTTTCTTT.